This TCR beta chain came from a study of shared clonotypes between healthy human individuals. Germline V gene data show CDR1 as SGHTA and CDR2 as FQGNSA. Trimming took 4 bases from V and 1 from J; bases not matched to a gene: 1. The CDR3 is 16 residues long. Study results and limitations: Clonotype sharing among the donors was expected to vary with sequencing depth.

Replicate PCRs were loaded with approximately 300 ng DNA from unsorted PBMC, about 30,000 T cell genomes. Authors' methods: ImmunoSEQ output held junction-only sequences without quality scores, so filtering differed. Produced via immunoSEQ multiplex PCR; TCRdb's table is partial and in-frame only. The DNA gave D and trimming, while V, J and clone size come from that table. The sample records 550,000 to 600,000 clones, around 78% being singletons. Donors had no recently reported acute infections or vaccinations and were HIV-negative. As to this clone: Its antigen is not identified. The same CDR3 is also encoded by other DNA sequences in this sample.

What was sequenced was PBMCs. This TCR came from a woman between 40 and 50 years old in good health. Some clones in this sample may be carry-over from other donors' samples. The V call is TRBV7-2, the J call TRBJ2-3; TRBD2 aligns across 14 bases. In DNA form, the CDR3 reads TGTGCCAGCAGCTCGGGACTAGCGGGAGGCACAGATACGCAGTATTTT. This sequence encodes CASSSGLAGGTDTQYF.